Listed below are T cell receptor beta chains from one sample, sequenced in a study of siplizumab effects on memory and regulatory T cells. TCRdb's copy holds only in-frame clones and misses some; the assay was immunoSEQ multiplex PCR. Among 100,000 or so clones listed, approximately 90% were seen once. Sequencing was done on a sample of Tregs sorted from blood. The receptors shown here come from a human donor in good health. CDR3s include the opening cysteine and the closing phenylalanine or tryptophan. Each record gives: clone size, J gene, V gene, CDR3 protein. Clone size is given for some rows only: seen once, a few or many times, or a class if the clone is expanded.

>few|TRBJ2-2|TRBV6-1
CASGGFKNTGELFF
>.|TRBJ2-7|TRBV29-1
CSVSGGSYEQYF
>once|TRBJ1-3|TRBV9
CASSVSPGTARFSGNTIYF
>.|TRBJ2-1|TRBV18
CASSPRNEQFF
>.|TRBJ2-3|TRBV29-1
CSVWDGVGTDTQYF
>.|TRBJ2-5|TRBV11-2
CASSLARASRETQYF
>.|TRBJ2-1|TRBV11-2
CASSLFGQLRGYNEQFF
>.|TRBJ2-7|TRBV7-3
CASSRLAGGGEQYF
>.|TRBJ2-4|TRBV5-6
CASSPRGGLDIQYF
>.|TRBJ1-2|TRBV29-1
CSVGSAKGDYGYTF
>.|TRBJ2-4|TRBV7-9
CASMDLVQSKNIQYF
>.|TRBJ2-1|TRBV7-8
CASSPPLAGGLGGYNEQFF
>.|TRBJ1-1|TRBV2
CASSRQGPTEAFF
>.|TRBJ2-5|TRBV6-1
CASSATSGRATQYF
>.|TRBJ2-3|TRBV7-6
CASSFFSTSGATSTDTQYF
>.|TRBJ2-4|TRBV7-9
CASSLAGAKNIQYF
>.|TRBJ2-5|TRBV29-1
CSVDISGETQYF
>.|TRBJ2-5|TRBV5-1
CASSLMTGQETQYF
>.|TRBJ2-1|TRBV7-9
CASSLVEGLYNEQFF
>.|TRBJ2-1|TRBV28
CASSLGPLYNEQFF